The clone carrying this T cell receptor beta chain was seen ten or more times. Its matching antigen is unknown. Template material for amplifying TCR beta CDR3 regions consisted of RNA transcripts. First-round RT-PCR with HTBI primers amplified the TCR CDR3 region. In TCRdb, the multiplex PCR reads were re-called with MiXCR into one record per CDR3 protein. The sample yields roughly 240,000 distinct CDR3 sequences, 16% seen once. Together with thyroid ultrasound, orbital computed tomography, serum thyroxine and TRAb, clinical symptoms were used for diagnoses. The sample originates from a study of T cells in Graves' hyperthyroidism and ophthalmopathy. Study-wide findings and caveats: Model-based prediction identified ophthalmopathy a median 6.5 months prior to its onset.

The germline V gene has CDR1 SGHAT and CDR2 FQNNGV. The CDR3 extends over 14 amino acids. Between the trimmed V and J ends, which lost 0 bases and 5 bases, there was a span of 10 bases. This chain connects TRBV11-2 to TRBJ2-5, with D perhaps matching TRBD1 or TRBD2 (6 bases each). This receptor was obtained from a young woman with Graves' ophthalmopathy. Sequenced sample: blood. CDR3 sequence (DNA): TGTGCCAGCAGCTTAGAAAGGGGGACTGAGACCCAGTACTTC. This gives the protein CASSLERGTETQYF.